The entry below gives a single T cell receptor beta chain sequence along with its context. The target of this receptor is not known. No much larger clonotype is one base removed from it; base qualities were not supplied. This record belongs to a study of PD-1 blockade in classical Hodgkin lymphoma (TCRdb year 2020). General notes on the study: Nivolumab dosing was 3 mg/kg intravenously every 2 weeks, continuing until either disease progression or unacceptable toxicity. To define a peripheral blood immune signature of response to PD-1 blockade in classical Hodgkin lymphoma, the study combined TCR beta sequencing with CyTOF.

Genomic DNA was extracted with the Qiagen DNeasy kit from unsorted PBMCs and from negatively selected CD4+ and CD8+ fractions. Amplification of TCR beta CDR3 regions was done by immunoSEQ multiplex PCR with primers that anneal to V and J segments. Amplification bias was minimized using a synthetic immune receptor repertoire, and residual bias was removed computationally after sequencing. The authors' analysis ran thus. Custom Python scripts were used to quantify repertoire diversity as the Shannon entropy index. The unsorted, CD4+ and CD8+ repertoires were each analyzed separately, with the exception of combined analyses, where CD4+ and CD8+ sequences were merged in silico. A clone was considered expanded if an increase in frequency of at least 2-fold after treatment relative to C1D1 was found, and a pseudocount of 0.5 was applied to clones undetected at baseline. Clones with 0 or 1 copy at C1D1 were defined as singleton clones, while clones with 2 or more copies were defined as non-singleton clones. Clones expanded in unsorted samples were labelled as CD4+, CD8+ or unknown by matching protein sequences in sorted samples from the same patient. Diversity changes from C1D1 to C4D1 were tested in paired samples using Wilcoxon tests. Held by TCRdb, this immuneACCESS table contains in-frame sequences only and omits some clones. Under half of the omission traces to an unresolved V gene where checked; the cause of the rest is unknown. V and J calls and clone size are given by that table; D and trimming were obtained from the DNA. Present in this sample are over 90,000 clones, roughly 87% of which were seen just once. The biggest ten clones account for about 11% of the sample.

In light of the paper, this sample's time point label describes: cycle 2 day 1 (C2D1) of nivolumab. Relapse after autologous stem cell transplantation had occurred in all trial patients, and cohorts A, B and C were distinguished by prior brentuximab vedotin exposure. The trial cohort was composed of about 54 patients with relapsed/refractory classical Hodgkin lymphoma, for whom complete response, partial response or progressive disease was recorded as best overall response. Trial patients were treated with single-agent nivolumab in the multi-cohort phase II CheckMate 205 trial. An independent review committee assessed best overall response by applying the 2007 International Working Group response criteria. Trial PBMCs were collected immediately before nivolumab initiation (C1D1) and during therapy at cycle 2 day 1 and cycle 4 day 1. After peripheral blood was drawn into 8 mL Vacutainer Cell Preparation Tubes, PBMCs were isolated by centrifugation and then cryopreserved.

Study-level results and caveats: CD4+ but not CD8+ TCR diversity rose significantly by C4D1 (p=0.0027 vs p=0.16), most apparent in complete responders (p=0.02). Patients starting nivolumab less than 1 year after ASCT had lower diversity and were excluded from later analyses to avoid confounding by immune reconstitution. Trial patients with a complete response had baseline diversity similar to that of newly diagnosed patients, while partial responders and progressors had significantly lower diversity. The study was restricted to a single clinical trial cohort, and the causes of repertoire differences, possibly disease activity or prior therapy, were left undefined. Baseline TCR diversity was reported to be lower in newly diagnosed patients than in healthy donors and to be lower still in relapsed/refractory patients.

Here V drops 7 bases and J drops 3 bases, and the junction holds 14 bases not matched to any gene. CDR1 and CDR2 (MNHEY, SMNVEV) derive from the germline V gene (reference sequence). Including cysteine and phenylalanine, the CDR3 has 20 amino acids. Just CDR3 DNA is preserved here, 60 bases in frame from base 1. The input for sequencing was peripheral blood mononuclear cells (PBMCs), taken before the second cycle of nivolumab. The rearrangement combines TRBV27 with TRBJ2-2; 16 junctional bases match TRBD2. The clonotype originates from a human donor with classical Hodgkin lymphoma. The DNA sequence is TGTGCCAGCACCAAAGTCGGGACTAGCGGGAGGGCCTTTTACACCGGGGAGCTGTTTTTT. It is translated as CASTKVGTSGRAFYTGELFF.